This T cell receptor (beta chain) comes out of a study of post-analysis software for immune sequencing data. At the level of the study: The disease courses covered relapsing-remitting, secondary progressive and progressive-relapsing multiple sclerosis. General study results and limits: Four to six TRBV segments, including TRBV5-6, TRBV5-1 and TRBV20-1, were more frequent in patients than controls.

As regards this clonotype: Its antigen is as yet unknown.

With V trimmed by 4 bases and J by 10 bases, 11 bases remained unmatched. This CDR3 is built from 14 residues. Per the germline V gene, CDR1 is SGHDT and CDR2 is YYEEEE. Carried by the TCR beta cDNA libraries were unique molecular identifiers. TCRdb reprocessed the PCR reads with MiXCR, giving one entry per CDR3 protein. The table shows approximately 730,000 distinct CDR3 sequences, with roughly 30% occurring only once. The J gene is TRBJ2-1, the V gene TRBV5-6, with 7 positions matching TRBD2. Sequences were obtained from blood. The clonotype was recovered from a girl between 5 and 17 years old with multiple sclerosis. The CDR3 loop is CASSDAGRGREQFF. The CDR3 bases are TGTGCCAGCAGCGACGCTGGGCGGGGGAGGGAGCAGTTCTTC.